This is a list of T cell receptor beta chains from one sample in a study of human T cells and chemical hapten exposure. TCRdb called the RACE reads again in MiXCR, with one record for every CDR3 protein. The data contain under 100,000 distinct CDR3 sequences, about 8.5% of them seen just once; the ten biggest clones take up about 2.5%. The starting material was whole blood, obtained in connection with sensitization to the hapten diphenylcyclopropenone (DPC). Receptors originate from a man aged 35 to 55 with alopecia areata. Some clones in this sample may be carry-over from other donors' samples. Both conserved end residues are part of each CDR3. D genes are given only for firm matches. Not all rows give a size; the values are once, few, many and, for expanded clones, a class.

size,D,J,V,length,DNA,CDR3
few,-,TRBJ2-3,TRBV5-1,18,TGCGCCAGCAGCTTGTCCGGGGACCCTTTATTTAGCACAGATACGCAGTATTTT,CASSLSGDPLFSTDTQYF
many,-,TRBJ1-1,TRBV5-1,14,TGCGCCAGCAGCCGGGGGGTGGACGGGACTGAAGCTTTCTTT,CASSRGVDGTEAFF
-,TRBD1,TRBJ1-3,TRBV18,16,TGTGCCAGCTCACTTGGACAGGGAAGCTCTGGAAACACCATATATTTT,CASSLGQGSSGNTIYF
-,-,TRBJ1-5,TRBV7-2,12,TGTGCCAGCAGCTTAGGTCTTCAGCCCCAGCATTTT,CASSLGLQPQHF
few,-,TRBJ2-1,TRBV7-3,13,TGTGCCAGCAGCCCCGGGACTCCCTACGAGCAGTTCTTC,CASSPGTPYEQFF
many,-,TRBJ1-2,TRBV28,14,TGTGCCAGCAGTTCAGGACACCAGTCTAGTGGCTACACCTTC,CASSSGHQSSGYTF
few,TRBD2,TRBJ2-3,TRBV10-3,18,TGTGCCATCAGCCCGGGTCTAGCGGGAGGTAGCAGCACAGATACGCAGTATTTT,CAISPGLAGGSSTDTQYF
many,-,TRBJ2-3,TRBV6-5,17,TGTGCCAGCAGTCCCCTGGGTCTAGTAGAGTTCACAGATACGCAGTATTTT,CASSPLGLVEFTDTQYF
few,-,TRBJ1-1,TRBV20-1,17,TGCAGTGCCGGATCAGGGTTTTTTAGCGGAGGAACCACTGAAGCTTTCTTT,CSAGSGFFSGGTTEAFF
few,-,TRBJ2-3,TRBV7-2,17,TGTGCCAGCAGCCGCCTTAGGAGCGGCCTACTGGGGGATACGCAGTATTTT,CASSRLRSGLLGDTQYF
few,TRBD2,TRBJ2-5,TRBV4-2,15,TGTGCCAGCAGCCAAGGGACTAGCGGAGGAGAGACCCAGTACTTC,CASSQGTSGGETQYF
-,-,TRBJ2-1,TRBV7-8,11,TGTGCCAGCAGGCGGCTAGATGAGCAGTTCTTC,CASRRLDEQFF
-,TRBD1,TRBJ1-1,TRBV5-1,13,TGCGCCAGCAGCCGGGACAGATACGCTGAAGCTTTCTTT,CASSRDRYAEAFF
few,-,TRBJ1-3,TRBV6-5,16,TGTGCCAGCAGTTACTCGTGGGGAAACTCTGGAAACACCATATATTTT,CASSYSWGNSGNTIYF
-,TRBD1,TRBJ2-1,TRBV12-3/TRBV12-4,15,TGTGCCAGCAGTATGGGACAGGGGGGTTACAATGAGCAGTTCTTC,CASSMGQGGYNEQFF
-,-,TRBJ2-1,TRBV2,12,TGTGCCAGCAGTAGACAACGCAATGAGCAGTTCTTC,CASSRQRNEQFF
few,TRBD2,TRBJ2-3,TRBV5-1,15,TGCGCCAGCAGCTTGGTTGGGACTAGAGGAGATACGCAGTATTTT,CASSLVGTRGDTQYF
-,TRBD2,TRBJ2-1,TRBV13,16,TGTGCCAGCAGCTTCAATCCGGGACTAGCTTGGAATGAGCAGTTCTTC,CASSFNPGLAWNEQFF
-,-,TRBJ1-2,TRBV28,13,TGTGCCAGCAGTTTGCCGTTGGACTATGGCTACACCTTC,CASSLPLDYGYTF
many,-,TRBJ1-1,TRBV3-1,12,TGTGCCAGCAGCTCATCGACCCGAGAAGCTTTCTTT,CASSSSTREAFF
few,TRBD1,TRBJ2-1,TRBV30,14,TGTGCCTGGACGGGACAGGGGGCTAGCAGTGAGCAGTTCTTC,CAWTGQGASSEQFF
many,TRBD1,TRBJ1-5,TRBV12-3/TRBV12-4,15,TGTGCCAGCAGTAGGGGACAGGGGAGCAATCAGCCCCAGCATTTT,CASSRGQGSNQPQHF
few,TRBD2,TRBJ2-3,TRBV23-1,14,TGCGCCAGCAGAGGGACTAGCGGTAAAGATACGCAGTATTTT,CASRGTSGKDTQYF
many,-,TRBJ2-5,TRBV6-2/TRBV6-3,13,TGTGCCAGCGAAAGGTTGGCGGGCGGGGACCAGTACTTC,CASERLAGGDQYF
few,-,TRBJ1-1,TRBV3-1,11,TGTGCCAGCAGCCTTTCGACTGAAGCTTTCTTT,CASSLSTEAFF